This TCR beta chain was recorded in a study of cytomegalovirus exposure and HLA in healthy donors (dated by TCRdb to the late 2010s). General notes on the study: An earlier analysis of under 600 of the donors reported 250 to 300 Gb of sequence data and some 120 million unique TCR beta sequences from roughly 200 million T cells. Among a few hundred genotyped donors of the cohort, an average of approximately 240,000 unique TCR beta nucleotide sequences were sequenced per donor, 15% to 20% of them non-productive. Every repertoire in the discovery cohort had been generated on one and the same sequencing platform. High-throughput TCR immunosequencing, statistical association of individual TCRs with disease status, and machine learning were combined to predict cytomegalovirus infection status. About 280 gigabases of sequencing data and around 85 million unique TCR sequences made up an early release that covered several hundred HLA-typed donors. The aim of the study was to test whether cataloging public T cell receptors could identify signatures of past pathogen exposure. Genome-wide SNP genotypes for about 65% of the roughly 670 donors were used in a later genetic analysis, which treated that subset as a discovery cohort. The T cell repertoires of 666 subjects were profiled by immunosequencing and related to cytomegalovirus serostatus. A later analysis re-examined previously published TCR beta repertoires from 610 or so donors and added high-resolution HLA genotyping to investigate patterns of TCR occurrence. A separate validation cohort of approximately 120 different subjects was used in addition to the approximately 700-subject first cohort. The later analysis used no new phenotypic data to find candidate immune exposures, relying instead on TCR beta sequences and their occurrence across donors. Of the 300 to 500 genotyped donors, 75% to 85% were placed in the genetic ancestry cluster associated with self-reported Caucasian donors. To decide whether each TCR beta V gene segment behaved as functional or pseudogenic, an earlier analysis of fewer than 750 of the donors relied on high-throughput TCR beta sequencing. HLA typing included class I and class II loci at four-digit resolution. Typing coverage varied by locus: roughly 620-640 donors for A, B, C, DRB1 and DQB1; approximately 500 for DQA1; more than 600 for DPA1; roughly 450 for DPB1. Four to six DR-DQ haplotypes were handled as single units for association and clustering, since linkage in the cohort was strong. Alongside the repertoire data, information on donor age, sex, ethnicity and CMV serostatus was compiled. General findings and caveats noted by the study authors: Roughly 17 rarely observed V segments, including chromosome 9 orphons, were excluded from the earlier analysis of almost 600 of the donors because counts were too low. The authors suggested that the approach could potentially be extended to other disease states and immunological phenotypes. Strong co-occurrence of HLA alleles, especially DR and DQ, made assigning TCR associations to individual alleles difficult. An association between a missense DCLRE1C variant and V-gene and J-gene trimming of TCR beta chains was found in a later genetic analysis and replicated in an independent cohort. A further reported finding was that TCR beta sequences accurately predicted the HLA-A and HLA-B alleles for most subjects in the first cohort. The classifier was reported to diagnose cytomegalovirus status with high specificity and sensitivity in both the original and validation cohorts. In a later analysis, HLA-associated TCR beta chains showed more clonal expansion and lower generation probabilities than non-associated chains that were equally common. Most CMV-associated TCR beta chains appeared to be HLA-restricted in a later analysis, and the HLA associations seemed to be driven largely by CMV exposure. An earlier analysis of around 540 of the donors showed that most TCR beta V segments appeared in productive rearrangements either about 90% or about 30% of the time, which broadly matched IMGT annotations. Most TCR sequences were observed very rarely across donors, whereas some public TCRs were present in many individuals. The sequencing pipeline was judged likely to have produced a cluster of highly shared sequence variants as a technical artifact. In vitro tests confirmed that a few of the cytomegalovirus-associated TCR beta chains recognize cytomegalovirus antigens. In this cohort, only TCR beta chains were sequenced, and detectable features were limited by the absence of alpha or paired-chain data. Immune exposure information for the cohort was limited to CMV serostatus. According to a later analysis, TCR association rates differed among HLA loci, with DRB1 alleles showing the most associated TCRs and HLA-C alleles showing the fewest. A later genetic analysis reported fewer N-insertions in productive TCRs among donors in an Asian-associated ancestry cluster than the roughly 620-donor mean. Sequencing depth was assumed to be roughly uniform across donors in the presence/absence analyses, though that assumption may not hold. Correlated functional status among segregating V segments might be attributable to linkage disequilibrium, but an unknown experimental factor could not be ruled out. Several of the top co-occurrence clusters appeared to be linked to parvovirus B19, influenza, CMV and Epstein-Barr virus, according to a later analysis. Because the 87-base-pair reads could not distinguish some IMGT-functional V segments, including TRBV6-2 and TRBV6-3, those segments were excluded. Because some donors lacked HLA typing at each locus, the association tests relied only on the typed subset. In a later analysis, about 16,000 TCR beta sequences were associated with specific HLA alleles at a false discovery rate of 0.05. The study gave a list of 150 to 200 TCR beta chains associated with cytomegalovirus.

The germline V gene specifies SGHTA as CDR1 and FQGNSA as CDR2. The trim is 2 bases for V and 1 base for J, with a gap of 3 bases between the germline ends. CDR3 length: 13 amino acids, cysteine to phenylalanine. The CDR3 DNA has 39 bases and is translated from base 1. The cohort comprised 670 or so healthy bone marrow donors. At the time of sampling, every cohort member was nominally healthy, though immune exposures that went unrecorded were likely present. The donor tested CMV seronegative, placing the donor among the 352 seronegative members of the cohort. A peripheral blood sample was provided by each donor, and peripheral blood mononuclear cells were used for TCR beta sequencing. Genomic DNA extraction from the blood cell samples was performed with the Qiagen DNeasy Blood Extraction Kit. About this clone: Its antigen remains unidentified. There are no base qualities to consult, and no much larger clone falls within one base.

Library preparation was by the immunoSEQ multiplex PCR assay. A mixture of 60 forward primers for TCR Vbeta segments and 13 reverse primers for TCR Jbeta segments was used in the multiplex PCR. The CDR3 region of rearranged TCR beta genes was amplified from genomic DNA by a multiplex PCR assay. The Illumina HiSeq System was used to sequence the amplified TCR beta libraries as 87-base-pair reads. Turning to the authors' computational methods: A later analysis tallied roughly 80 million unique TCR beta chains across the approximately 670 repertoires, and approximately 12 million of those chains were shared by two or more donors. A nearest-neighbor algorithm error-corrected the raw reads and collapsed the reads into unique sequences, merging closely related sequences to remove PCR and sequencing errors. V, D and J gene segments were assigned by aligning CDR3 sequences to IMGT reference sequences. For a sequence to be retained, a match of at least six nucleotides to both a V gene segment and a J gene segment was required. Rearrangements were called productive when the CDR3 lacked stop codons and stayed in frame with V and J; all others were non-productive. Following IMGT convention, CDR3 was defined as the stretch from the second conserved V-encoded cysteine up to the conserved J-encoded phenylalanine. Sequences without an unambiguous match to a single V gene segment were excluded from the earlier analysis of 450 to 750 of the donors. In an earlier analysis of approximately 550 of the donors, V segments were called functional above 56.7% productive rearrangements and were called segregating when the between-donor standard deviation exceeded 5%. A statistical classification framework was developed to diagnose cytomegalovirus status using the catalog of TCR beta chain sequences. In a later analysis, TCR nucleotide sequences were compared against IMGT/GENE-DB human TR gene sequences so that V and J genes could be assigned. The TCRdist pipeline was used in a later analysis to assign CDR3 sequences and most-parsimonious VDJ recombination scenarios. In a later analysis, each TCR beta chain was defined by its CDR3 amino acid sequence together with its V-gene family, and reads lacking a unique V-gene family were excluded. To address suspected cross-contamination and a sequencing artifact, a later analysis removed around 600 highly shared, low-generation-probability nucleotide sequences. In a later analysis, a clonal expansion index for each public chain was calculated from normalized within-repertoire ranks of inferred template counts. In a later analysis, generation probabilities were computed using a VDJ recombination model fitted to out-of-frame rearrangements, and the results were checked against IGoR. A later analysis scored TCR-TCR, TCR-HLA and TCR-CMV co-occurrence with hypergeometric tests, applying a repertoire-size bias correction to TCR pairs. In a later analysis, false discovery rates were estimated by permuting HLA or CMV assignments 20 times. In a later analysis, co-occurring TCRs were grouped with DBSCAN, and TCRdist sequence similarity was added when clustering was performed within HLA-allele-positive subsets. Repertoires with fewer than 30,000 or more than 120,000 public chains were left out of co-occurrence clustering, as were about 5 repertoires with anomalous nucleotide sharing. The table comes from immuneACCESS by way of TCRdb, which keeps in-frame sequences with V and J called. Part of the clones is missing from these tables; in studies checked, under half for an unresolved V gene and the rest for unknown reasons. V and J calls and clone size are as listed in that table; D and trimming were resolved from the DNA. The sample data list tens of thousands of clones, and around 80% of these were observed just once. Around 3% of the sample is held by the ten biggest clonotypes.

Sequenced: PBMCs. The sequence joins TRBV7-2 to TRBJ1-5; the D gene lacks a confident call. The receptor was isolated from a woman aged 25 to 45 in good health and CMV-seronegative. The CDR3 protein: CASSLQSNQPQHF. In nucleotides, the sequence is TGTGCCAGCAGCTTACAGAGCAATCAGCCCCAGCATTTT.